One and the same sample provided the 29 T cell receptor beta chains below, sequenced in a study of blood T cell repertoires in COVID-19. Repertoires were generated with immunoSEQ multiplex PCR, while TCRdb's copy carries only in-frame clones and drops some. The sample lists hundreds of thousands of clones; roughly 89% were seen once. Sequencing input: PBMCs or T cells enriched from blood (not recorded which). All receptors come from a middle-aged woman who had recovered from COVID-19.

The chain employs TRBV14 and TRBJ1-6, with TRBD1 identical over 9 bases. The CDR3 is made up of 14 amino acids. J gave up 9 bases and V 5 bases, and 5 bases lay outside the gene matches. Germline assignment: CDR1 SGHDN and CDR2 FVKESK. The CDR3 sequence is CASSGTGSISPLHF. CDR3 sequence (DNA): TGTGCCAGCAGCGGGACAGGGAGTATTTCACCCCTCCACTTT.

The chain recombines TRBV6-2 or TRBV6-3 with TRBJ2-7, with 9 bases that match TRBD2. V shed 5 bases and J 3 bases; nucleotides not matched to a gene: 5. The length of the CDR3 is 14 residues. Germline V gene data show CDR1 as MNHEY and CDR2 as SVGEGT. The CDR3, as DNA: TGTGCCAGCAGTCTTCTAGCGGGGAACTACGAGCAGTACTTC. Translating gives CASSLLAGNYEQYF.

This clone turned up a few times. This chain links TRBV4-1 with TRBJ1-1; possible D gene TRBD1, 5 bases. The CDR3 is made up of 14 amino acids. The V gene's germline CDR1 is MGHRA and CDR2 YSYEKL. Trimming cost V 4 bases and J 11 bases, with 20 bases left between them. The CDR3 is CASSLTPREKRAFF. In DNA, the CDR3 is TGCGCCAGCAGCCTTACCCCCAGGGAAAAACGGGCTTTCTTT.

Only a few counts were recorded for this clone. This chain links TRBV7-3 with TRBJ2-3, with D perhaps matching TRBD1 (5 bases). Deletions cut 4 bases from V and 3 bases from J, with 8 bases between. Germline loops: CDR1 SGHTA, CDR2 FQGTGA. The CDR3 extends over 13 amino acids. The CDR3 protein is CASSSSGTDTQYF. The DNA of the CDR3 is TGTGCCAGCAGCTCCTCAGGGACAGATACGCAGTATTTT.

The V call is TRBV27, the J call TRBJ2-1; 11 bases are a match to TRBD2. The CDR3 loop spans 15 amino acids. The trim removed 3 bases at V and 4 bases at J, leaving 2 bases unmatched. The germline CDR1 and CDR2 sequences are MNHEY and SMNVEV (reference sequence). The CDR3 region has the DNA TGTGCCAGCAGTTTGACTAGCGGGATGTACAATGAGCAGTTCTTC. Amino acids: CASSLTSGMYNEQFF.

V gene TRBV7-2 combines with J gene TRBJ2-2; TRBD2 is a possible D gene (6 bases). CDR3 length: 16 amino acids. Trimming removed 2 bases from V and 3 bases from J, with 13 bases in between. Germline V lookup: CDR1 SGHTA, CDR2 FQGNSA. For the CDR3, the DNA is TGTGCCAGCAGCTTATTGGTTGCGGGGTACACCGGGGAGCTGTTTTTT. This sequence encodes CASSLLVAGYTGELFF.

Here the CDR3 reads CASRPGQGSREQYF. CDR3 sequence (DNA): TGTGCCAGCAGACCGGGACAGGGTAGTCGGGAGCAGTACTTC. The gene calls are TRBV5-6 and TRBJ2-7; 9 bases map to TRBD1. The ends lost 5 bases at V and 7 bases at J; junction bases unmatched: 10. The CDR3 is 14 residues long. The germline V gene has CDR1 SGHDT and CDR2 YYEEEE.

This clone was picked up one time. This chain connects TRBV5-8 to TRBJ2-3; D gene ambiguous. The CDR3 extends over 13 amino acids. Germline CDR1 is SGHTS and CDR2 is YDEGEE. The ends were cut back, 0 bases at V and 4 bases at J, with 6 bases in the middle. The CDR3 bases are TGTGCCAGCAGCTTGGCGGTCTCAGATACGCAGTATTTT. It encodes CASSLAVSDTQYF. Full variable domain (rest looked up from reference TRBV5-8 and TRBJ2-3): EAGVTQSPTHLIKTRGQQATLRCSPISGHTSVYWYQQALGLGLQFLLWYDEGEERNRGNFPPRFSGRQFPNYSSELNVNALELEDSALYLCASSLAVSDTQYFGPGTRLTVL.

This chain links TRBV16 with TRBJ2-5; D uncertain. CDR3 length: 13 residues. Looked up from germline, CDR1 is KGHSY and CDR2 is FQNENV. V was shortened by 4 bases and J by 4 bases, with 10 bases between the two germline ends. The chain's CDR3 is CASSRQAGETQYF. The DNA of the CDR3 is TGTGCCAGCAGCCGTCAGGCAGGAGAGACCCAGTACTTC.

This rearrangement joins TRBV5-1 to TRBJ2-3; tentatively, D is TRBD2 (5 bases). Trimming removed 2 bases from V and 5 bases from J, with 18 bases in between. Germline lookup yields CDR1 SGHRS and CDR2 YFSETQ. This CDR3 contains 16 residues. CDR3 protein: CASSLGRSSWGDTQYF. The CDR3 DNA reads TGCGCCAGCAGCTTAGGTCGGTCTAGCTGGGGAGATACGCAGTATTTT.

V and J are TRBV6-5 and TRBJ1-1; 9 nucleotides line up with TRBD1. Germline-derived CDR1 and CDR2 are MNHEY and SVGAGI. This CDR3 spans 15 amino acids. V was clipped by 0 bases and J by 12 bases; unmatched bases: 11. The CDR3 loop reads CASSYSTGGIFSTFF. The CDR3 DNA follows: TGTGCCAGCAGTTACTCAACAGGGGGCATTTTCAGCACTTTCTTT.

This clone was observed a single time. V usage is TRBV7-9 and J usage is TRBJ2-6, with 9 bases that match TRBD1. Germline CDR1 reads SEHNR; CDR2 reads FQNEAQ (reference sequence). The CDR3 spans 17 residues. The J segment lost 1 base and the V segment lost 5 bases, leaving 6 bases of the junction unmatched. The DNA of the CDR3 is TGTGCCAGCAGCCCCCCGGGACAGGGTTCTGGGGCCAACGTCCTGACTTTC. Residues: CASSPPGQGSGANVLTF. The entire variable domain, with the rest obtained from reference TRBV7-9 and TRBJ2-6, is as follows: DTGVSQNPRHKITKRGQNVTFRCDPISEHNRLYWYRQTLGQGPEFLTYFQNEAQLEKSRLLSDRFSAERPKGSFSTLEIQRTEQGDSAMYLCASSPPGQGSGANVLTFGAGSRLTVL.

This chain joins TRBV9 and TRBJ1-1; D might be TRBD1 (6 bases). V dropped 4 bases and J dropped 5 bases, with 18 bases sitting between them. CDR1 and CDR2 from the germline V gene are SGDLS and YYNGEE. The CDR3 covers 15 residues. The CDR3, as DNA: TGTGCCAGCAGCCCCGCGGGGGGGCTGGGGACTGAAGCTTTCTTT. This sequence encodes CASSPAGGLGTEAFF.

The CDR3 nucleotides read TGTGCCAGCAGTTACTCGGGGGCTGAGCAGTTCTTC. This encodes CASSYSGAEQFF. This sequence joins TRBV6-5 and TRBJ2-1, with D tentatively TRBD1 (6 bases). This CDR3 is 12 amino acids long. The V gene's germline CDR1 is MNHEY and CDR2 SVGAGI. With 0 bases removed from V and 9 bases from J, the gap between germline ends came to 6 bases.

The rearrangement uses TRBV3-1 (or the pseudogene TRBV3-2) and TRBJ2-2, with D perhaps matching TRBD2 (6 bases). There are 15 residues in the CDR3. Per germline, CDR1 LGHDT and CDR2 YNNKEL (reference sequence). V shed 4 bases and J shed 5 bases, with 14 bases lying between them. CDR3 in amino acids: CASSRKGLATGELFF. The DNA for the CDR3 is TGTGCCAGCAGCCGAAAAGGGCTAGCGACCGGGGAGCTGTTTTTT.

The rearrangement joins TRBV2 to TRBJ1-3; D gene uncertain. V was clipped by 4 bases and J by 2 bases, with 9 bases between them. This CDR3 has 14 residues. Per germline, CDR1 SNHLY and CDR2 FYNNEI. CDR3 DNA sequence: TGTGCCAGCAGTGTAGAACAGACTGGAAACACCATATATTTT. It translates to CASSVEQTGNTIYF.

The chain recombines TRBV6-4 with TRBJ2-3; 8 positions agree with TRBD1. Germline trimming cut 4 bases from V and 1 base from J; bases unmatched to any gene: 7. CDR3 size: 16 residues. CDR1 and CDR2 (germline): MRHNA, SNTAGT. This CDR3 is CASSVFPGQGTDTQYF. The DNA of the CDR3 is TGTGCCAGCAGTGTTTTCCCGGGACAGGGCACAGATACGCAGTATTTT.

The rearrangement links TRBV7-3 to TRBJ2-5; a possible D gene is TRBD2 (7 bases). Trimming stripped 5 bases from V and 2 bases from J, with 15 bases between. Germline assignment: CDR1 SGHTA and CDR2 FQGTGA. The CDR3 is made up of 15 amino acids. CDR3 protein: CASSPNGGQQETQYF. In DNA form, the CDR3 reads TGTGCCAGCAGCCCAAACGGGGGGCAGCAAGAGACCCAGTACTTC.

V is TRBV5-4 and J is TRBJ2-7, with D possibly matching TRBD2 (5 bases). V lost 0 bases to trimming and J lost 4 bases, with 8 bases between them. The length of the CDR3 is 13 residues. Germline CDR1 reads SGHNT; CDR2 reads YYREEE (reference sequence). This chain's CDR3 is CASSLGERYEQYF. The CDR3 DNA sequence: TGTGCCAGCAGCTTGGGGGAGAGATACGAGCAGTACTTC.

The chain recombines TRBV19 with TRBJ1-1; D is unresolved. Trimming stripped 7 bases from V and 0 bases from J, with 6 bases between. This CDR3 region has 12 residues. Germline V gene lookup returns CDR1 LNHDA and CDR2 SQIVND (reference sequence). The CDR3 DNA follows: TGTGCCAGTAAACAGATGAACACTGAAGCTTTCTTT. It is translated as CASKQMNTEAFF.

The chain recombines TRBV19 with TRBJ2-1; no reliable D call. V lost 4 bases and J lost 0, with 10 bases in between. The CDR3 covers 15 residues. Germline assignment: CDR1 LNHDA and CDR2 SQIVND (reference sequence). In DNA form, the CDR3 reads TGTGCCAGTAGTAGATCTAGATCCTCCTACAATGAGCAGTTCTTC. Protein: CASSRSRSSYNEQFF.

The J gene is TRBJ2-5, the V gene TRBV27; 13 bases line up with TRBD2. From germline, CDR1 is MNHEY and CDR2 SMNVEV (reference sequence). V lost 6 bases to trimming and J lost 5 bases; unmatched junction nucleotides: 12. The CDR3 runs 17 residues. The CDR3 region has the DNA TGTGCCAGCAGCTACGGGAGGACTAGCGGGAGTCTGGAGACCCAGTACTTC. Its protein is CASSYGRTSGSLETQYF.

The rearrangement links TRBV18 to TRBJ1-5; tentatively, D is TRBD1 (6 bases). CDR3 length: 13 residues. Trimming removed 3 bases at V and 8 bases at J, with 11 bases between. Germline V gene lookup returns CDR1 KGHSH and CDR2 LQKENI. As DNA, the CDR3 is TGTGCCAGCTCACCGACAGGTCAAGAGCCCCAGCATTTT. This codes for CASSPTGQEPQHF.

This rearrangement joins TRBV18 to TRBJ2-1; 8 bases map to TRBD2. This CDR3 contains 15 residues. Looked up from germline, CDR1 is KGHSH and CDR2 is LQKENI. Trimming took 0 bases from V and 6 from J; bases not matched to a gene: 4. The CDR3 region is CASSPPGTRLNEQFF. CDR3 DNA: TGTGCCAGCTCACCACCCGGGACTAGACTCAATGAGCAGTTCTTC.

The genes are TRBV7-9 and TRBJ1-6; D gene ambiguous. The V gene's germline CDR1 is SEHNR and CDR2 FQNEAQ (reference sequence). This CDR3 spans 12 amino acids. V dropped 1 base and J dropped 10 bases, with 5 bases sitting between them. The CDR3 here is CASSLGGSPLHF. The CDR3 DNA follows: TGTGCCAGCAGCTTAGGCGGCTCACCCCTCCACTTT.

The chain recombines TRBV6-5 with TRBJ1-6; 7 bases fit TRBD1. The CDR3 covers 15 residues. CDR1 is MNHEY, CDR2 SVGAGI, per germline. Losses at the gene ends were 3 bases for V and 9 bases for J; bases not matched to a gene: 8. CDR3 DNA sequence: TGTGCCAGCAGTTATGCCAGACAGGGTTTTTCACCCCTCCACTTT. Translating it yields CASSYARQGFSPLHF.

This rearrangement joins TRBV7-2 to TRBJ2-3; 10 bases are shared with TRBD2. The V gene end was trimmed by 1 base and the J gene end by 0 bases; junction bases not matched to a gene: 7. This CDR3 has 18 amino acids. Germline V gene lookup returns CDR1 SGHTA and CDR2 FQGNSA. In DNA form, the CDR3 reads TGTGCCAGCAGCTTAGAGACTAGCGGGCAGGTGAGCACAGATACGCAGTATTTT. Protein product: CASSLETSGQVSTDTQYF.

This clone was detected only a few times. This rearrangement joins TRBV19 to TRBJ2-1; TRBD2 agrees at 8 bases. Trimming removed 3 bases from V and 3 bases from J; junction bases left unmatched: 7. Germline CDR1 LNHDA, CDR2 SQIVND (reference sequence). This CDR3 contains 16 residues. The CDR3 DNA reads as TGTGCCAGTAGTATTTCGGCGGGAGGACTCTACAATGAGCAGTTCTTC. This gives the protein CASSISAGGLYNEQFF.

The rearrangement uses TRBV21-1 and TRBJ2-2; the table's D call of TRBD1 was not tested on the DNA. TRBV21-1 is a known pseudogene. The CDR3 length is 16 residues. The CDR3 DNA follows: TGTGCCAGCAGCAAAGCCGGCAGGGGTGTTACCGGGGAGCTGTTTTTT. As protein: CASSKAGRGVTGELFF.